This TCR beta chain was observed in a study of cytomegalovirus exposure and HLA in healthy donors. The germline V gene encodes CDR1 SGHTA and CDR2 FQGNSA. The CDR3 extends over 15 amino acids. The ends lost 5 bases at V and 5 bases at J; junction bases unmatched: 11. Assay used: immunoSEQ multiplex PCR; TCRdb lists only in-frame clones, some missing. This table holds approximately 98,000 clones, under 97% found once. The material sequenced was PBMCs. The chain uses TRBV7-2 and TRBJ2-7, with 8 positions matching TRBD2. This receptor was obtained from a woman aged 18-29 years in good health and CMV-seronegative. The CDR3 sequence is CASSPPGGAGNEQYF. CDR3 DNA sequence: TGTGCCAGCAGCCCCCCCGGGGGGGCGGGAAACGAGCAGTACTTC.